This T cell receptor beta chain emerged from a study of a mutant IDH1 vaccine in newly diagnosed glioma. Study background: Eight vaccinations went to patients in weeks 1, 3, 5, 7, 11, 15, 19, 23. Averaging around 40 years of age, treated patients were roughly 60% male and approximately 38% female. Most patients had radiochemotherapy with temozolomide before enrollment; others had one alone.

As for time point: week 5, during vaccination. With topical imiquimod, each dose of the vaccine consisted of 300 ug of mutant IDH1 20-mer peptide. The assay was immunoSEQ multiplex PCR, and TCRdb's table has in-frame clones only and misses some. The sample carries 30,000 to 35,000 clones, 56% recorded once. By sample share, this clone is large (0.1 to 1%). What it recognizes is unknown. V lost 5 bases, J lost 5 bases, and 13 bases lay in between. The CDR3 extends over 14 amino acids. The germline CDR1 and CDR2 sequences are PRHDT and FYEKMQ (reference sequence). The chain is built from TRBV13 and TRBJ2-4; D is uncertain. The sample here was PBMCs, taken from a glioma patient whose treatment included an IDH1 peptide vaccine. The receptor's source is a woman aged 18-29 years with glioma. The CDR3 DNA sequence: TGTGCCAGCAGCCTGCGGACCCCCCAAAACATTCAGTACTTC. As protein: CASSLRTPQNIQYF.